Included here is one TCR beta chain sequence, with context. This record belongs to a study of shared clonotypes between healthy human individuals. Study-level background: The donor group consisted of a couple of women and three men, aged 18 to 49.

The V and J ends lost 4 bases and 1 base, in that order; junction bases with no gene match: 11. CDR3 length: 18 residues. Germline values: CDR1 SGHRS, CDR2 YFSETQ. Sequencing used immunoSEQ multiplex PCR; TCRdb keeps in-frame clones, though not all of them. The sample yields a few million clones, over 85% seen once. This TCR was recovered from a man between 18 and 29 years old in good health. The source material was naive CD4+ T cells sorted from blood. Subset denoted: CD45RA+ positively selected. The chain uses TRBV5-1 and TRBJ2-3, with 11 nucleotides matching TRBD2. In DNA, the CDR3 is TGCGCCAGCAGCCTCGGACTAGCGGGCTCCAGAGGCACAGATACGCAGTATTTT. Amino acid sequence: CASSLGLAGSRGTDTQYF. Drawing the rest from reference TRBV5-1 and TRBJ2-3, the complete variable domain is KAGVTQTPRYLIKTRGQQVTLSCSPISGHRSVSWYQQTPGQGLQFLFEYFSETQRNKGNFPGRFSGRQFSNSRSEMNVSTLELGDSALYLCASSLGLAGSRGTDTQYFGPGTRLTVL.